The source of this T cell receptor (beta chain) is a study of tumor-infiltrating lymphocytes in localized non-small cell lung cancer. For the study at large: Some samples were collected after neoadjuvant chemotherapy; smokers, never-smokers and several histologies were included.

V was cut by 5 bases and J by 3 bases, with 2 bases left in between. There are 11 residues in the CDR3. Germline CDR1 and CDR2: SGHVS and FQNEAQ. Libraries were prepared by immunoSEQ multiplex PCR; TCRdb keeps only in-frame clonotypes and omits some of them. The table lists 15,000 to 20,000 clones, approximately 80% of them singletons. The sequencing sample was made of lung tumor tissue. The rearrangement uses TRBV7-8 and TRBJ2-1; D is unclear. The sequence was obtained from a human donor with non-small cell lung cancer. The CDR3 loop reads CASSDYNEQFF. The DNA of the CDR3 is TGTGCCAGCAGCGACTACAATGAGCAGTTCTTC. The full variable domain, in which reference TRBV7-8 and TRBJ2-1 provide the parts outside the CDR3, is GAGVSQSPRYKVAKRGQDVALRCDPISGHVSLFWYQQALGQGPEFLTYFQNEAQLDKSGLPSDRFFAERPEGSVSTLKIQRTQQEDSAVYLCASSDYNEQFFGPGTRLTVL.